This entry lists 13 T cell receptor beta chains sequenced from one sample in a study of cytomegalovirus exposure and HLA in healthy donors. The PCR made use of 60 Vbeta and 13 Jbeta primers. The protocol was immunoSEQ multiplex PCR, while the TCRdb copy is restricted to in-frame clones and leaves out a portion. The data contain around 150,000 clones, around 69% of them seen just once; the ten biggest clones take up about 1.3%. The sequenced material came from PBMCs. Receptor source: a man in his 60s in good health and CMV-seronegative.

This sequence joins TRBV10-2 and TRBJ2-7; 11 nucleotides line up with TRBD2. Germline V lookup: CDR1 WSHSY, CDR2 SAAADI. The ends lost 8 bases at V and 3 bases at J; junction bases unmatched: 3. This CDR3 comprises 13 residues. CDR3 nucleotide sequence: TGCGCCAGCGGGCTAGCGGGAGGCTACGAGCAGTACTTC. Translating gives CASGLAGGYEQYF.

Worth noting for this clone: The junction departs from germline at one end; a sequencing error may be responsible. The chain is built from TRBV7-9 and TRBJ1-1, with 10 bases fitting TRBD1. CDR1 is SEHNR, CDR2 FQNEAQ, per germline (reference sequence). The CDR3 is made up of 15 amino acids. As DNA, the CDR3 is TGTTCCAGCAGCCAACGACAGGGGGCGGACACTGAAGCTTTCTTT. It yields the protein CSSSQRQGADTEAFF.

V gene TRBV6-5 combines with J gene TRBJ1-2; no definite D call. The CDR3 consists of 15 residues. V dropped 7 bases and J dropped 0 bases, with 15 bases sitting between them. CDR1 and CDR2 (germline): MNHEY, SVGAGI. The CDR3 spells CASNNPGTANYGYTF. The CDR3 nucleotides read TGTGCCAGCAACAACCCAGGCACAGCTAACTATGGCTACACCTTC.

The chain carries TRBV6-1 and TRBJ1-2, with D unresolved. Germline loops: CDR1 MNHNS, CDR2 SASEGT. V lost 11 bases to trimming and J lost 3 bases, with 10 bases between them. The CDR3 is 11 amino acids. In DNA, the CDR3 is TGTGCCGCCGAAGAGGACTATGGCTACACCTTC. Encoded protein: CAAEEDYGYTF.

This clone was recorded once. The chain links TRBV7-3 to TRBJ1-5; TRBD1 aligns across 12 bases. This CDR3 spans 16 amino acids. The V gene end was trimmed by 5 bases and the J gene end by 7 bases; junction bases not matched to a gene: 9. Germline V gives CDR1 SGHTA, CDR2 FQGTGA. The CDR3 here is CASSPRDRGRRQPQHF. DNA for the CDR3: TGTGCCAGCAGCCCTAGGGACAGGGGGCGTAGACAGCCCCAGCATTTT.

The chain has TRBV30 and TRBJ2-7, with 14 bases aligning to TRBD2. Germline lookup yields CDR1 GTSNPN and CDR2 SVGIG (reference sequence). The CDR3 extends over 14 amino acids. Trimming removed 0 bases from V and 10 bases from J; junction bases left unmatched: 5. The CDR3 loop reads CAWSVGTSGGPQYF. In DNA form, the CDR3 reads TGTGCCTGGAGTGTTGGGACTAGCGGGGGTCCCCAGTACTTC.

The gene calls are TRBV15 and TRBJ2-1, with 12 bases that match TRBD2. Per germline, CDR1 LNHNV and CDR2 YYDKDF (reference sequence). Trimming took 3 bases from V and 7 from J; bases not matched to a gene: 10. This CDR3 comprises 17 residues. The DNA of the CDR3 is TGTGCCACCAGCAGGGCTAGCGGGAGGGCCGTTAGAAATGAGCAGTTCTTC. Translation gives CATSRASGRAVRNEQFF.

V is TRBV18 and J is TRBJ2-5; 14 bases match TRBD2. The CDR3 is made up of 18 amino acids. Germline loops: CDR1 KGHSH, CDR2 LQKENI. V was clipped by 4 bases and J by 1 base; unmatched bases: 8. This chain's CDR3 is CASSLGTSGRVIQETQYF. CDR3 nucleotide sequence: TGTGCCAGCTCACTCGGGACTAGCGGGAGAGTAATCCAAGAGACCCAGTACTTC.

The J gene is TRBJ1-5, the V gene TRBV5-1, with a possible D match to TRBD1 (6 bases). The CDR3 has 15 amino acids. Germline CDR1 SGHRS, CDR2 YFSETQ. Between the trimmed V and J ends, which lost 4 bases and 2 bases, there was a span of 13 bases. CDR3 loop: CASSPGTSGNQPQHF. CDR3 coding DNA: TGCGCCAGCAGCCCTGGGACAAGCGGCAATCAGCCCCAGCATTTT.

CDR3 sequence: CASSPSGLAASEQYF. The CDR3 DNA sequence: TGTGCCAGCAGCCCATCCGGACTAGCGGCATCCGAGCAGTACTTC. The chain carries TRBV11-2 and TRBJ2-7; 10 nucleotides line up with TRBD2. The V and J ends lost 5 bases and 6 bases, in that order; junction bases with no gene match: 10. This CDR3 spans 15 amino acids. Germline V gene sequence: CDR1 SGHAT, CDR2 FQNNGV.

V is TRBV30 and J is TRBJ2-1, with TRBD1 matching 7 bases. There are 14 residues in the CDR3. Germline V gives CDR1 GTSNPN, CDR2 SVGIG (reference sequence). The junction had 13 bases not matched to a gene; V was cut back by 4 bases and J by 10 bases. This chain's CDR3 is CAWTRGPPSEEQFF. As DNA, the CDR3 is TGTGCCTGGACAAGGGGGCCCCCTTCAGAGGAGCAGTTCTTC.

This chain uses TRBV7-3 with TRBJ2-2; 11 bases map to TRBD2. Germline V CDR1 and CDR2: SGHTA, FQGTGA. The CDR3 extends over 16 amino acids. The trim removed 5 bases at V and 6 bases at J, leaving 8 bases unmatched. This CDR3 reads CASSRPLAGGPGELFF. The CDR3 nucleotides read TGTGCCAGCAGCCGCCCATTAGCGGGGGGGCCCGGGGAGCTGTTTTTT.

In its sample, this clone was seen a few times. The CDR3: CAISERTDDQPQHF. CDR3 nucleotide sequence: TGTGCCATCAGTGAAAGGACAGACGATCAGCCCCAGCATTTT. The V call is TRBV10-3, the J call TRBJ1-5, with D possibly TRBD1 on 6 matching bases. Germline V lookup: CDR1 ENHRY, CDR2 SYGVKD. The CDR3 sequence is 14 residues long. The V end lost 3 bases, the J end lost 5 bases, and 11 bases lay between the germline ends.